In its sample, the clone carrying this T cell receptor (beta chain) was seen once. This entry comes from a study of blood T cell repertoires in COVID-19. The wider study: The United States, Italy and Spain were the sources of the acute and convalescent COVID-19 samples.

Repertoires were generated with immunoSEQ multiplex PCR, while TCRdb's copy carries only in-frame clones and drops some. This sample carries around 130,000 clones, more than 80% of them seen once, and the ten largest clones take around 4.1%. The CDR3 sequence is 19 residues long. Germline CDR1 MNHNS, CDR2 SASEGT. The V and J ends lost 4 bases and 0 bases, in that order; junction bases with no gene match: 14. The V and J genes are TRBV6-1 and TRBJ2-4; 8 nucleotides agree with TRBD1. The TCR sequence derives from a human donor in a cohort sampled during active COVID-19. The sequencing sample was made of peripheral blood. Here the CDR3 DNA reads TGTGCCAGCAGTGCTCCCGGGACAGGCAAACTAGTAGCCAAAAACATTCAGTACTTC. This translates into CASSAPGTGKLVAKNIQYF.